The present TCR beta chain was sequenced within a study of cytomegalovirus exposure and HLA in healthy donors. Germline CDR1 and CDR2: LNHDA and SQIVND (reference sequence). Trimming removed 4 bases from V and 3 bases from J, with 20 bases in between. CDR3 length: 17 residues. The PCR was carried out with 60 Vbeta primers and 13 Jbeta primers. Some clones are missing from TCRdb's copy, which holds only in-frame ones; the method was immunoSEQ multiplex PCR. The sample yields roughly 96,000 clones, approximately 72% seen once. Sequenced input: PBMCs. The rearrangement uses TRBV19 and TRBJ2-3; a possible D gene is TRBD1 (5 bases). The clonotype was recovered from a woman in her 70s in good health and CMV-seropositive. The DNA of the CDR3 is TGTGCCAGTAGTAAATCCCCAGGGTATTATGGGACAGATACGCAGTATTTT. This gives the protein CASSKSPGYYGTDTQYF.